Following are 16 T cell receptor beta chains from one sample sequenced in a study of OX40 agonist ivuxolimab in advanced cancers. Profiling relied on immunoSEQ multiplex PCR, and the TCRdb table lists in-frame clones only, not all of them. The sample shows around 77,000 clones, 80% to 95% of them seen only once. The material was CD4+ or CD8+ T cells sorted from blood, obtained in a trial of the OX40 agonist ivuxolimab. The receptors were gathered from an adult with an advanced solid tumor such as melanoma, head and neck, liver or kidney cancer.

The chain employs TRBV9 and TRBJ2-1; 11 bases line up with TRBD2. The CDR3 length is 15 residues. Germline V gene data show CDR1 as SGDLS and CDR2 as YYNGEE. The V and J ends lost 3 bases and 6 bases, in that order; junction bases with no gene match: 5. In nucleotides, the CDR3 is TGTGCCAGCAGCGAGACTAGCGGGATCGGCAATGAGCAGTTCTTC. This translates into CASSETSGIGNEQFF.

This clone occurred once. V and J are TRBV27 and TRBJ2-5; 7 nucleotides agree with TRBD2. J lost 5 bases, V lost 5 bases, and 8 bases had no gene match. The CDR3 extends over 14 amino acids. The germline V gene has CDR1 MNHEY and CDR2 SMNVEV (reference sequence). CDR3 sequence reads: CASSVLAFAETQYF. Here the CDR3 DNA reads TGTGCCAGCAGTGTACTAGCGTTTGCGGAGACCCAGTACTTC.

The chain has TRBV5-6 and TRBJ2-7; 7 nucleotides line up with TRBD1. CDR1 SGHDT and CDR2 YYEEEE come from the germline V gene. The CDR3 covers 12 residues. V dropped 5 bases and J dropped 6; count of bases not matched to a gene: 5. CDR3 region: CASSPTGVEQYF. The CDR3 DNA reads TGTGCCAGCAGTCCTACAGGGGTCGAGCAGTACTTC.

The rearrangement joins TRBV27 to TRBJ2-7; no definite D call. The CDR3 consists of 14 residues. V was pared by 2 bases and J by 2 bases, with 10 bases between. Germline assignment: CDR1 MNHEY and CDR2 SMNVEV (reference sequence). CDR3 coding DNA: TGTGCCAGCAGTTTAAGTCAGGTGGCCTACGAGCAGTACTTC. Protein product: CASSLSQVAYEQYF.

The V gene is TRBV7-9, the J gene TRBJ1-1; a possible D gene is TRBD1 (5 bases). This CDR3 is built from 13 residues. In germline, CDR1 is SEHNR, CDR2 FQNEAQ (reference sequence). The germline V and J ends were trimmed by 4 bases and 5 bases, with 11 bases remaining between them. The CDR3 nucleotides read TGTGCCAGCAGCTACGGGACGTCGACTGAAGCTTTCTTT. Protein: CASSYGTSTEAFF.

This clone appeared once. The CDR3 region has the DNA TGTGCCAGCAGCTCCCACGCGGGGCTCGGTCAGCCCCAGCATTTT. As protein: CASSSHAGLGQPQHF. This rearrangement joins TRBV7-9 to TRBJ1-5; weak D call: TRBD1 (5 bases). Germline V CDR1 and CDR2: SEHNR, FQNEAQ (reference sequence). V lost 4 bases, J lost 6 bases, and 16 bases lay in between. CDR3 length equals 15 residues.

Comments on this clone: The same CDR3 arises from other DNA sequences in this sample as well. The V gene is TRBV9, the J gene TRBJ2-3; D not resolved. Germline assignment: CDR1 SGDLS and CDR2 YYNGEE. The CDR3 runs 14 residues. V lost 0 bases to trimming and J lost 0 bases, with 5 bases between them. CDR3 sequence (DNA): TGTGCCAGCAGCGTAGACGGGAGCACAGATACGCAGTATTTT. It codes for CASSVDGSTDTQYF.

This clone was observed once. The rearrangement joins TRBV4-3 to TRBJ1-2; the D gene is possibly TRBD1 (6 bases). The CDR3 is 16 amino acids. V dropped 0 bases and J dropped 4 bases, with 15 bases sitting between them. Germline V gene sequence: CDR1 LGHNA, CDR2 YSLEER. This CDR3 is CASSQEGEGGFYGYTF. The CDR3 nucleotides are TGCGCCAGCAGCCAAGAGGGTGAAGGGGGTTTCTATGGCTACACCTTC.

The chain combines TRBV12-2 with TRBJ2-7; the table's D call of TRBD1 was not tested on the DNA. TRBV12-2 is noted as a pseudogene. The CDR3 is 13 amino acids. The CDR3 region is CASRSPQEPEQYF. The DNA of the CDR3 is TGTGCAAGTCGCTCCCCACAGGAGCCAGAGCAGTACTTC.

The rearrangement joins TRBV5-5 to TRBJ2-4; D remains unclear. The germline V gene encodes CDR1 SGHKS and CDR2 YYEKEE (reference sequence). V gave up 2 bases and J gave up 7 bases, with 7 bases separating them. This CDR3 comprises 12 residues. The CDR3 nucleotides are TGTGCCAGCAGCTTATATGAGAACATTCAGTACTTC. Translating gives CASSLYENIQYF. Looking up the rest from reference TRBV5-5 and TRBJ2-4 gives the full variable domain: DAGVTQSPTHLIKTRGQQVTLRCSPISGHKSVSWYQQVLGQGPQFIFQYYEKEERGRGNFPDRFSARQFPNYSSELNVNALLLGDSALYLCASSLYENIQYFGAGTRLSVL.

The V call is TRBV6-1, the J call TRBJ1-1; TRBD1 aligns across 9 bases. Germline-derived CDR1 and CDR2 are MNHNS and SASEGT. Trimming took 0 bases from V and 7 from J; bases not matched to a gene: 3. This CDR3 has 14 residues. CDR3 sequence reads: CASSEAVTGGEAFF. The DNA of the CDR3 is TGTGCCAGCAGTGAAGCGGTGACAGGGGGTGAAGCTTTCTTT.

The chain employs TRBV4-2 and TRBJ2-2; 8 bases align to TRBD1. CDR3 length equals 18 residues. The trim removed 1 base at V and 5 bases at J, leaving 12 bases unmatched. CDR1 and CDR2 (germline): LGHNA, YNFKEQ. The CDR3 DNA reads TGTGCCAGCAGCCAAGCCTTGGCGGACAGGGATAGAACCGGGGAGCTGTTTTTT. Its translation is CASSQALADRDRTGELFF.

The chain has TRBV30 and TRBJ1-5; the D gene is possibly TRBD1 (6 bases). The CDR3 spans 15 residues. Trimming stripped 0 bases from V and 5 bases from J, with 14 bases between. Germline V gives CDR1 GTSNPN, CDR2 SVGIG (reference sequence). CDR3 nucleotide sequence: TGTGCCTGGAGTGTCGGACAGACGACCCATCAGCCCCAGCATTTT. Translated: CAWSVGQTTHQPQHF.

V usage is TRBV4-3 and J usage is TRBJ2-3; a possible D gene is TRBD2 (5 bases). Deletions cut 0 bases from V and 0 bases from J, with 19 bases between. There are 19 residues in the CDR3. The V gene's germline CDR1 is LGHNA and CDR2 YSLEER. The CDR3 region is CASSQDEGYISPSTDTQYF. As DNA, the CDR3 is TGCGCCAGCAGCCAAGATGAGGGATATATAAGTCCTAGCACAGATACGCAGTATTTT.

The chain is built from TRBV13 and TRBJ2-3; 8 bases line up with TRBD2. The trim removed 5 bases at V and 6 bases at J, leaving 13 bases unmatched. The CDR3 loop spans 16 amino acids. Germline loops: CDR1 PRHDT, CDR2 FYEKMQ (reference sequence). CDR3 sequence reads: CASSTRWTSILDTQYF. The CDR3 DNA is TGTGCCAGCAGCACCCGCTGGACTAGCATTTTGGATACGCAGTATTTT.

This clone was detected once. This chain uses TRBV28 with TRBJ1-5; D is undetermined. The V end was cut by 8 bases, the J end by 0 bases, with 14 bases between. The CDR3 is 15 amino acids. The germline V gene has CDR1 MDHEN and CDR2 SYDVKM. CDR3: CASCGYEISNQPQHF. The CDR3 DNA reads as TGTGCCAGCTGCGGATACGAAATTAGCAATCAGCCCCAGCATTTT.